These T cell receptor beta chains were read from a single sample in a study of T cell responses to AZD1222 COVID-19 vaccine. TCRdb's table, derived via immunoSEQ multiplex PCR, lists solely in-frame clones and lacks some. Here the sample spans around 110,000 clones, around 90% being singletons. Sample: peripheral blood, taken 28 days after the second AZD1222 dose. Receptor source: an adult who received the AZD1222 COVID-19 vaccine. Both conserved end residues are part of each CDR3.

j_call v_call cdr3_aa
TRBJ1-2 TRBV12-3/TRBV12-4 CASSPGLPNGYTF
TRBJ2-3 TRBV29-1 CSLEGWGGQDTQYF
TRBJ2-2 TRBV6-5 CASSYSRVTGELFF
TRBJ1-1 TRBV12-3/TRBV12-4 CASSSGGTEAFF
TRBJ2-7 TRBV10-1 CASSETGTGVYEQYF
TRBJ1-5 TRBV24-1 CATSEGDTSNQPQHF
TRBJ1-3 TRBV5-8 CASSPERWDTIYF
TRBJ1-2 TRBV6-6 CASSYNRDGYTF
TRBJ1-6 TRBV2 CASSRLSYNSPLHF
TRBJ2-1 TRBV5-1 CATSLSAGLYNEQFF
TRBJ1-2 TRBV2 CASSGLPGRGYTF
TRBJ1-3 TRBV28 CASSPWTGVINTIYF
TRBJ2-7 TRBV6-5 CASSYAGQGAFEQYF
TRBJ1-5 TRBV6-5 CASPLSGNQPQHF
TRBJ2-3 TRBV20-1 CSASIQRGGRDTQYF
TRBJ2-7 TRBV10-2 CASSPNTVSYEQYF
TRBJ2-2 TRBV5-5 CASNLAGGRVGELFF
TRBJ1-2 TRBV5-4 CASSLPLLQGQLFGYTF
TRBJ1-1 TRBV12-5 CASGLQAGTEAFF
TRBJ2-1 TRBV9 CASSDSSTSGGSYNEQFF
TRBJ2-7 TRBV2 CASSDTPGTGAANF
TRBJ2-5 TRBV7-9 CASSLGQGALETQYF
TRBJ1-4 TRBV7-8 CASSHSRVSNEKLFF
TRBJ2-7 TRBV24-1 CATSADRSYEQYF
TRBJ2-3 TRBV7-2 CASSLGVTDTQYF
TRBJ1-2 TRBV14 CASSPDRAFSYGYTF
TRBJ2-2 TRBV5-6 CASSLSGDWGTGELFF
TRBJ2-1 TRBV2 CASSPGTGYNEQFF